The present entry profiles one TCR beta chain with its context. Its target antigen remains unknown. No per-base quality is available; no much larger clone lies one base away. The sample contains more than one DNA sequence encoding this CDR3. These data come from a study of T cell responses to AZD1222 COVID-19 vaccine (dated by TCRdb to the early 2020s). Notes on the research overall: AZD1222 recipients given second doses at about 4 weeks or at about 12 weeks were pooled, since spike-specific TCR depth and breadth were not found to differ between the two schedules. TCR sequencing was performed for fewer than 250 trial participants, of whom roughly 200 were given two doses of AZD1222 and roughly 25 were given two doses of MenACWY control vaccine. Trial participants were enrolled by age into 18-55, 56-69 and 70-plus year subgroups, with 148, 28 and 57 TCR-sequenced participants respectively.

The research as a whole found: The 56-69-year group was small, and its depth increase did not reach significance, likely because of low power. Participants were mostly white British, with more females than males. The authors suggested clonal diversity may have been underestimated. After two AZD1222 doses, spike-specific TCR breadth and depth were significantly higher than at day 0 and than in MenACWY recipients. Conclusions about previously exposed vaccinees are limited, since just five or six AZD1222 recipients were seropositive for SARS-CoV-2 at baseline. Reportedly, close to half of the unique spike-specific TCRs recognized epitopes lying outside the regions that are mutated in the B.1.351 and B.1.1.7 variants. The whole spike protein was spanned by vaccine-associated CD4 TCRs, and dominant responses were seen in regions 160-218 and 743-854. Because no day 14 peak-response samples were available, the repertoires could be characterized only after the peak T cell response.

The CDR3, from cysteine to phenylalanine, totals 14 residues. The DNA shown is the 42-base CDR3, in frame from base 1. Trimming at the junction amounts to 9 bases on V and 0 bases on J, and the germline ends lie 9 bases apart. CDR1 and CDR2, per the germline V gene, are MDHEN and SYDVKM. The CDR3 regions of human TCRbeta chains were analyzed by immunosequencing. The original pipeline was this. TCRs in the repertoires were compared against a reference library of SARS-CoV-2-specific TCRs that had been generated with the MIRA antigen-specificity platform. Breadth was defined as the fraction of unique TCRs that were SARS-CoV-2-associated, and depth was defined as the fraction of total T cells that were SARS-CoV-2-associated. Using the MIRA data, every spike-specific TCR was mapped to the spike region that the TCR reacted to and assigned to either a CD4 or a CD8 class. Log10-transformed breadth and depth values were compared by one-way ANOVA with Sidak's multiple comparisons tests. TCRdb retrieved this table from immuneACCESS and kept in-frame rearrangements only. Not all clones are present; in checked studies, unresolved V genes account for under half, and no reason is known for the remainder. V, J and clone size were drawn from that table, and D and trimming were deduced from the DNA. Here the sample has about 120,000 clones; 70% to 90% occur a single time. Of the sample, roughly 2.3% is held by the ten largest clones.

The time point label here, explained by the study, means: baseline before first vaccination. Vaccinee samples were obtained from the UK trials COV001 and COV002, which included a single-blind randomized controlled phase 2/3 trial of AZD1222 (ChAdOx1 nCoV-19) in healthy adults. For TCRbeta chain sequencing, PBMC samples were collected from trial participants at day 0 and at day 28 after the second dose. The sequence was obtained from an adult in good health. Sequenced material: peripheral blood, taken on day 0 of AZD1222 vaccination. This sequence uses TRBV28 and TRBJ1-6; there is no confident call for the D gene. The CDR3 protein: CASRGSSYNSPLHF. The nucleotide sequence is TGTGCCAGTCGGGGATCCTCCTATAATTCACCCCTCCACTTT.